This entry lists 2 T cell receptor beta chains sequenced from one sample in a study of radiotherapy plus CTLA-4 blockade in lung cancer. TCRdb's copy holds only in-frame clones and misses some; the assay was immunoSEQ multiplex PCR. This table holds 25,000 to 35,000 clones, 80% to 90% found once. The material was peripheral blood, obtained from a patient treated with radiotherapy plus ipilimumab. Source of these receptors: a human donor with non-small cell lung cancer that progressed on radiotherapy plus ipilimumab.

The chain uses TRBV7-3 and TRBJ2-3, with D maybe TRBD2 (6 bases). V was cut by 1 base and J by 1 base, with 9 bases left in between. From germline, CDR1 is SGHTA and CDR2 FQGTGA. The CDR3 sequence is 15 residues long. The CDR3 region has the DNA TGTGCCAGCAGCTTAAATAGCGGAGGCACAGATACGCAGTATTTT. Residues: CASSLNSGGTDTQYF.

V is TRBV7-3 and J is TRBJ2-3, with 9 bases matching TRBD1. CDR1 and CDR2 (germline): SGHTA, FQGTGA. CDR3 length equals 15 residues. J was trimmed by 4 bases and V by 5 bases; bases with no gene match: 7. The CDR3 loop is CASSPGTGSADTQYF. DNA of the CDR3: TGTGCCAGCAGCCCGGGGACAGGGTCGGCAGATACGCAGTATTTT.